This TCR beta chain was sequenced in a study of T cell repertoires in cytomegalovirus infection. About the study: In public TCR beta signatures, there were indications of both CMV infection and matching HLA type.

TCRdb redid the calling of the reads with MiXCR, one entry per CDR3 protein. Found here are 350,000 to 500,000 distinct CDR3 sequences, approximately 33% of them singletons; the top ten hold about an eighth. Study-wide findings and caveats: Clonotype analysis showed dominance of the ex vivo response by HLA-C-restricted CMV-specific TCR beta clonotypes. Carriers of CMV plus the relevant HLA were identified by cumulative public TCR beta family frequency.

As for this clonotype: Its antigen is not identified.

The V end lost 5 bases, the J end lost 7 bases, and 9 bases lay between the germline ends. This CDR3 has 12 residues. CDR1 is SGHVS and CDR2 is FQNEAQ in the germline V gene. The receptor was isolated from a human donor in good health (CMV status not recorded). Some clones in this sample may be carry-over from other donors' samples. The chain recombines TRBV7-8 with TRBJ2-1; D gene uncertain. The sample was PBMCs. As DNA, the CDR3 is TGTGCCAGCAGCGAACTCGAGAATGAGCAGTTCTTC. Amino acids: CASSELENEQFF.